This TCR beta chain is from a study of shared clonotypes between healthy human individuals. The V end lost 6 bases, the J end lost 4 bases, and 16 bases lay between the germline ends. Germline V gives CDR1 SNHLY, CDR2 FYNNEI. The CDR3 extends over 15 amino acids. Here immunoSEQ multiplex PCR was the method, and the copy in TCRdb shows in-frame clones only, minus some. The sample lists hundreds of thousands of clones, less than 85% occurring once. The chain combines TRBV2 with TRBJ2-1, with D possibly matching TRBD2 (6 bases). The source is a woman aged 30 to 39 in good health. The sample comprised memory CD4+ T cells sorted from blood. Subset noted: CD45RA-negative fraction. DNA for the CDR3: TGTGCCAGCAGATATGCGGACTACGGGTACAATGAGCAGTTCTTC. It encodes CASRYADYGYNEQFF.